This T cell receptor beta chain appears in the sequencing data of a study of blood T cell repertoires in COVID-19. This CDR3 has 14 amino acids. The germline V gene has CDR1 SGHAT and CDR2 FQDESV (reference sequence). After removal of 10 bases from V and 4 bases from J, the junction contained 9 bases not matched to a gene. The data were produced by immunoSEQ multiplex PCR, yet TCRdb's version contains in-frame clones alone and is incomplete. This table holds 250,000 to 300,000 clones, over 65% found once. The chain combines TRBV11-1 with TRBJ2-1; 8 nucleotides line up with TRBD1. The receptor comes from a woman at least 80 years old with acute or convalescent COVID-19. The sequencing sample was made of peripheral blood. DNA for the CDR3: TGTGCCACCTCGGAACAGGGGGTATACAATGAGCAGTTCTTC. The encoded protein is CATSEQGVYNEQFF.